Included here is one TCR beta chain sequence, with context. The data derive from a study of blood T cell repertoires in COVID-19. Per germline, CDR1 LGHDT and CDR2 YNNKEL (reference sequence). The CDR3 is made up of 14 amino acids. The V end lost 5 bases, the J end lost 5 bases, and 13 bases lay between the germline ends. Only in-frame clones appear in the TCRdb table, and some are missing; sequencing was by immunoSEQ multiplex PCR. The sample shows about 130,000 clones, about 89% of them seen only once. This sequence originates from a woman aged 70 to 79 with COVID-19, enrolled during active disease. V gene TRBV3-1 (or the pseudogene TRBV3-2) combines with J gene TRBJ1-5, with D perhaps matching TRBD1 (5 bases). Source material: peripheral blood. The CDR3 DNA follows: TGTGCCAGCAGCTACTCAGGGTATTATCAGCCCCAGCATTTT. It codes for CASSYSGYYQPQHF.